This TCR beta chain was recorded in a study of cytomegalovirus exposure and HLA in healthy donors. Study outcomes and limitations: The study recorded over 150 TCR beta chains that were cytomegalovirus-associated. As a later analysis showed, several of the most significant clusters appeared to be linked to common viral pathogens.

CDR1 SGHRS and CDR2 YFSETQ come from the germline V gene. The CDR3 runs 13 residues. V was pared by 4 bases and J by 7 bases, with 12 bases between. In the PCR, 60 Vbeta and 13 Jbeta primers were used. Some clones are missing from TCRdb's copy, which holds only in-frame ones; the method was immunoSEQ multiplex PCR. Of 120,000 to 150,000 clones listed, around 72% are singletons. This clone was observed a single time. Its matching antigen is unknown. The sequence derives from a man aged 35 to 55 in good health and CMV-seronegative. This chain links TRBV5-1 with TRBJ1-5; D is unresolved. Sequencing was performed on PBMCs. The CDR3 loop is CASSLDFDQPQHF. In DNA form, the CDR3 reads TGCGCCAGCAGCCTCGACTTTGACCAGCCCCAGCATTTT. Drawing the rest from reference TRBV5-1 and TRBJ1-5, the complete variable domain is KAGVTQTPRYLIKTRGQQVTLSCSPISGHRSVSWYQQTPGQGLQFLFEYFSETQRNKGNFPGRFSGRQFSNSRSEMNVSTLELGDSALYLCASSLDFDQPQHFGDGTRLSIL.